These 7 T cell receptor beta chains share one sample of origin, sequenced in a study of beta chain features in type 1 diabetes. TCRB transcripts that were expressed got sequenced, as all of the isolated RNA had been reverse transcribed. The table came from immunoSEQ multiplex PCR; TCRdb's copy has only in-frame clones and leaves some out. Among 400,000 to 600,000 clones listed, approximately 31% were seen once. Input material: naive CD4+ T cells from blood. The receptor set was obtained from a man younger than 35 in good health.

The chain has TRBV25-1 and TRBJ2-7; D is ambiguous. The J call may be mistaken, given a closer DNA end match to TRBJ2-1. The germline gives CDR1 MGHDK, CDR2 SYGVNS. The CDR3 sequence is 12 residues long. This CDR3 is CATSVSYNEQFF. The CDR3 DNA reads as TGTGCCACCTCGGTCTCCTACAATGAGCAGTTCTTC.

The CDR3 sequence is CAISESHGGYGYTF. CDR3 sequence (DNA): TGTGCCATCAGTGAGTCCCACGGAGGATATGGCTACACCTTC. The chain has TRBV10-3 and TRBJ1-2; D call uncertain. The CDR3 contains 14 residues. The germline V gene has CDR1 ENHRY and CDR2 SYGVKD. Deletions cut 0 bases from V and 5 bases from J, with 10 bases between.

The CDR3 nucleotides are TGTGCCAGCAGCGAACGACAGGGGGCCGCTGATACGCAGTATTTT. Translation: CASSERQGAADTQYF. The chain carries TRBV7-9 and TRBJ2-3; 10 bases are a match to TRBD1. This CDR3 is 15 amino acids long. J lost 6 bases, V lost 5 bases, and 8 bases had no gene match. Germline CDR1 SEHNR, CDR2 FQNEAQ (reference sequence).

This clone turned up a few times. The junction differs from germline at one of its ends, possibly a read error. V gene TRBV18 combines with J gene TRBJ2-7, with 8 nucleotides matching TRBD2. There are 19 residues in the CDR3. Germline assignment: CDR1 KGHSH and CDR2 LQKENI. CDR3 sequence: CASSTPADGREVGSYEQYF. The CDR3 DNA sequence: TGTGCCAGCTCAACACCTGCTGATGGGCGGGAGGTGGGATCCTACGAGCAGTACTTC.

J is TRBJ2-1 and V is TRBV10-3; 11 nucleotides align to TRBD2. The CDR3 contains 12 residues. Germline V gives CDR1 ENHRY, CDR2 SYGVKD. V shed 1 base, J shed 15 bases, and the junction held 2 bases outside the gene matches. CDR3 nucleotides: TGTGCCATCAGTGAGTTCCTAGCGGGAGGGTTCTTC. It codes for CAISEFLAGGFF.

J is TRBJ2-3 and V is TRBV2, with a tentative D call TRBD1 (6 bases). The CDR3 is 14 amino acids. Germline-derived CDR1 and CDR2 are SNHLY and FYNNEI. V was shortened by 6 bases and J by 4 bases, with 14 bases between the two germline ends. The CDR3 loop is CASRTRGGPDTQYF. CDR3 nucleotide sequence: TGTGCCAGCAGAACGAGAGGGGGTCCAGATACGCAGTATTTT. Together with reference TRBV2 and TRBJ2-3, the CDR3 gives the full variable domain: EPEVTQTPSHQVTQMGQEVILRCVPISNHLYFYWYRQILGQKVEFLVSFYNNEISEKSEIFDDQFSVERPDGSNFTLKIRSTKLEDSAMYFCASRTRGGPDTQYFGPGTRLTVL.

In DNA form, the CDR3 reads TGTGCCAGTAGCGCCAGATGGTATGGCTACACCTTC. Translation gives CASSARWYGYTF. The gene calls are TRBV19 and TRBJ1-2; unclear D gene. This CDR3 contains 12 residues. Germline assignment: CDR1 LNHDA and CDR2 SQIVND (reference sequence). V shed 6 bases and J shed 5 bases, with 10 bases lying between them.